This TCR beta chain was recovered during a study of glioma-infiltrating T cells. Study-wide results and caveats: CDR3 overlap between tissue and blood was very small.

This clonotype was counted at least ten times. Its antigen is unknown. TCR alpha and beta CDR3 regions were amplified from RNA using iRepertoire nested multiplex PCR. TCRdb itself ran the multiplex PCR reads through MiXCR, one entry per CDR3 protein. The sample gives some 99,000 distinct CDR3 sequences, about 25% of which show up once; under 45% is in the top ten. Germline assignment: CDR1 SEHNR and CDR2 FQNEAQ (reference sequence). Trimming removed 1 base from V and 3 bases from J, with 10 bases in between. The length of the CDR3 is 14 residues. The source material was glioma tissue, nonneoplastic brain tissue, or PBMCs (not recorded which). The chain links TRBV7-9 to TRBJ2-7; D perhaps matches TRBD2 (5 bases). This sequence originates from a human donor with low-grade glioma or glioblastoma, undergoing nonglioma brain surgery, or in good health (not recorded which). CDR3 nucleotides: TGTGCCAGCAGCTTAGTAGCCGGGGTCTACGAGCAGTACTTC. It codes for CASSLVAGVYEQYF.